This entry concerns a single T cell receptor (beta chain). This sample is drawn from a study of blood T cell repertoires in COVID-19. Profiling relied on immunoSEQ multiplex PCR, and the TCRdb table lists in-frame clones only, not all of them. The data show under 150,000 clones, 70% to 90% seen once. CDR3 size: 16 residues. Trimming took off 4 bases at V and 3 bases at J, with 15 bases between the two ends. In germline, CDR1 is KGHSH, CDR2 LQKENI. This sequence originates from a man in his sixties or seventies with active COVID-19. The chain carries TRBV18 and TRBJ2-2, with a possible D match to TRBD2 (6 bases). The sample consisted of peripheral blood. The CDR3 spells CASSRGTLRYTGELFF. The CDR3 nucleotides read TGTGCCAGCTCACGAGGGACTCTACGGTACACCGGGGAGCTGTTTTTT.